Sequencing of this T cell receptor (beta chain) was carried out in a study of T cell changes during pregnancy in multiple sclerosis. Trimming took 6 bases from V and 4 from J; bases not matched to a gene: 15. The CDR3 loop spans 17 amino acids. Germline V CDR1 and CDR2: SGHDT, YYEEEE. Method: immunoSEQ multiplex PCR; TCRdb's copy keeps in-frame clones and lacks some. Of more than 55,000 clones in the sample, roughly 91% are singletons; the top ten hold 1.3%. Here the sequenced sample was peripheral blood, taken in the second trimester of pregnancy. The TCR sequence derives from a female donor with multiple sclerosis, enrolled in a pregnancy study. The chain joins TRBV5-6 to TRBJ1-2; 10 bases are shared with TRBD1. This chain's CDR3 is CASNPRQGAYGGYGYTF. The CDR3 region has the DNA TGTGCCAGCAACCCCAGACAGGGGGCGTACGGTGGCTATGGCTACACCTTC.